The subject of this entry is one T cell receptor (beta chain). Its antigen is as yet unknown. The sample holds other DNA sequences that translate to the same CDR3. This table comes from immunoSEQ multiplex PCR, and its TCRdb copy is limited to in-frame clones, with some not included. The sample has 2 million to 2.5 million clones; roughly 92% are singletons. The data are from a study of shared clonotypes between healthy human individuals. Study results and limitations: The study found lower generation probabilities in non-shared clonotypes than in those shared by all four donors.

Germline CDR1 SGHRS, CDR2 YFSETQ. Trimming cost V 0 bases and J 3 bases; bases outside gene matches: 4. This CDR3 comprises 15 residues. This receptor was obtained from a man younger than 35 in good health. Some clones in this sample may be carry-over from other donors' samples. The sequenced sample consisted of naive CD4+ T cells from PBMCs. Documented subset: CD45RA+ positively selected. This chain connects TRBV5-1 to TRBJ2-3, with 7 nucleotides matching TRBD2. CDR3 region: CASSLASSGTDTQYF. CDR3 DNA sequence: TGCGCCAGCAGCTTGGCTTCTAGCGGAACAGATACGCAGTATTTT. Supplemented by reference TRBV5-1 and TRBJ2-3, the full variable domain reads KAGVTQTPRYLIKTRGQQVTLSCSPISGHRSVSWYQQTPGQGLQFLFEYFSETQRNKGNFPGRFSGRQFSNSRSEMNVSTLELGDSALYLCASSLASSGTDTQYFGPGTRLTVL.